This entry concerns a single TCR beta chain. The sample originates from a study of T cells in Graves' hyperthyroidism and ophthalmopathy. The wider study: Sampling of peripheral blood happened at initial diagnosis, prior to any treatment.

Template material for amplifying TCR beta CDR3 regions consisted of RNA transcripts. The study used the HTBI primer set for a first-round RT-PCR of the TCR CDR3. Each CDR3 protein is one row after TCRdb ran MiXCR on the multiplex PCR reads. The profile shows some 350,000 distinct CDR3 sequences, roughly 25% of them singletons. Losses at the gene ends were 0 bases for V and 7 bases for J; bases not matched to a gene: 6. Germline assignment: CDR1 MNHEY and CDR2 SVGAGI. The CDR3 is 15 amino acids. The gene calls are TRBV6-5 and TRBJ1-3; 7 bases are shared with TRBD1. Sequenced material: blood. The TCR originated in a man aged 45 to 65 with Graves' hyperthyroidism. The CDR3 sequence: CASSYSTGIGNTIYF. CDR3 coding DNA: TGTGCCAGCAGTTACTCGACAGGGATTGGGAACACCATATATTTT.